This entry lists 20 T cell receptor beta chains sequenced from one sample in a study of vaccination and CD4 T cells after COVID-19 (dated by TCRdb to 2022 to 2024). Library preparation used PCR. The run used an Illumina iSeq 100. DNA from cultured CD4+ T cells underwent TCR sequencing with the Oncomine TCR Beta short-read assay at the Johns Hopkins FTIC core. The public reads were reanalyzed by TCRdb: fastp trimming at Q25, MiXCR alignment, in-frame beta chains only. Rows with one shared CDR3 protein collapse into an entry with the most common genes and DNA. The sample profile shows 13,000 or so distinct CDR3 sequences; 35% to 50% of them were found once. The top ten constitute 13% of the sample. The sample's treatment or condition label is to be understood as: approximately 11-day PBMC culture with coronavirus spike peptide pools or control peptides (ViraFEST assay). Their specific antigens are unknown.

The sequencing input was CD4+ T cells from blood, cultured in vitro. The receptors were gathered from a human donor who had recovered from COVID-19.

The chain employs TRBV10-2 and TRBJ2-2; 11 bases fit TRBD2. The CDR3 contains 17 residues. Germline V gives CDR1 WSHSY, CDR2 SAAADI. Losses at the gene ends were 6 bases for V and 6 bases for J; bases not matched to a gene: 12. CDR3: CASRGTSGRGRAGELFF. The CDR3, as DNA: TGCGCCAGCAGAGGTACTAGCGGGAGAGGAAGGGCCGGGGAGCTGTTTTTT.

This clonotype has a single count. The V gene is TRBV7-9, the J gene TRBJ1-2; TRBD1 is a possible D gene (5 bases). Germline CDR1 is SEHNR and CDR2 is FQNEAQ (reference sequence). The V gene lost 3 bases and the J gene lost 8 bases, with 19 bases spanning the gap. This CDR3 comprises 15 residues. The chain's CDR3 is CASSLVDKGIGGYTF. The CDR3, as DNA: TGTGCCAGCAGCTTGGTGGACAAGGGGATTGGGGGCTACACCTTC.

This clonotype turned up a few times. CDR3 residues: CASSPERDGRQPQHF. The CDR3 nucleotides read TGTGCCAGCAGCCCCGAGAGGGATGGCCGACAGCCCCAGCATTTT. The rearrangement links TRBV7-2 to TRBJ1-5; D gene ambiguous. Germline lookup yields CDR1 SGHTA and CDR2 FQGNSA. The CDR3 spans 15 residues. V lost 5 bases to trimming and J lost 7 bases, with 18 bases between them. The full variable domain, completed using reference TRBV7-2 and TRBJ1-5, is GAGVSQSPSNKVTEKGKDVELRCDPISGHTALYWYRQSLGQGLEFLIYFQGNSAPDKSGLPSDRFSAERTGGSVSTLTIQRTQQEDSAVYLCASSPERDGRQPQHFGDGTRLSIL.

The chain is built from TRBV7-9 and TRBJ1-5, with D hard to call. This CDR3 is built from 12 residues. V was clipped by 2 bases and J by 5 bases, with 4 bases between them. The germline V gene has CDR1 SEHNR and CDR2 FQNEAQ (reference sequence). The CDR3 loop is CASSLTDQPQHF. CDR3 nucleotide sequence: TGTGCCAGCAGCTTAACCGATCAGCCCCAGCATTTT.

The chain uses TRBV7-9 and TRBJ1-5; D is possibly TRBD1 (5 bases). The CDR3 has 14 amino acids. Trimming took off 2 bases at V and 6 bases at J, with 11 bases between the two ends. CDR1 SEHNR and CDR2 FQNEAQ come from the germline V gene (reference sequence). CDR3: CASSLKGQGQPQHF. DNA of the CDR3: TGTGCCAGCAGCTTAAAAGGGCAGGGTCAGCCCCAGCATTTT.

This rearrangement joins TRBV19 to TRBJ2-3; D unresolved. Germline loops: CDR1 LNHDA, CDR2 SQIVND (reference sequence). CDR3 length: 14 amino acids. V was shortened by 7 bases and J by 0 bases, with 11 bases between the two germline ends. CDR3 DNA sequence: TGTGCCAGTAAACCAGCTTCTAGCACAGATACGCAGTATTTT. This translates into CASKPASSTDTQYF.

This clonotype came up a few times. J is TRBJ2-2 and V is TRBV5-1, with D possibly being TRBD1 (6 bases). V lost 3 bases, J lost 6 bases, and 12 bases lay in between. CDR1 and CDR2 from the germline V gene are SGHRS and YFSETQ. The CDR3 covers 14 residues. DNA of the CDR3: TGCGCCAGCAGCTCCCAGGGGTCGGCCGGGGAGCTGTTTTTT. This codes for CASSSQGSAGELFF.

The rearrangement joins TRBV11-3 to TRBJ2-5; 13 nucleotides match TRBD2. Germline V gene sequence: CDR1 SGHNT, CDR2 YENEEA. This CDR3 has 17 amino acids. Germline trimming cut 5 bases from V and 5 bases from J; bases unmatched to any gene: 11. CDR3 protein: CASSRGTSGRALETQYF. CDR3 DNA sequence: TGTGCCAGCAGCCGCGGAACTAGCGGGAGGGCCCTGGAGACCCAGTACTTC.

This chain links TRBV19 with TRBJ1-4, with D unresolved. CDR1 is LNHDA, CDR2 SQIVND, per germline (reference sequence). This CDR3 is 10 amino acids long. For the CDR3, the DNA is TGTGCATCTGGATTTGAAAAACTGTTTTTT. Amino acid sequence: CASGFEKLFF.

The rearrangement uses TRBV5-4 and TRBJ1-6, with D maybe TRBD1 (6 bases). The V end was cut by 4 bases, the J end by 6 bases, with 20 bases between. CDR3 length: 17 residues. CDR1 and CDR2 (germline): SGHNT, YYREEE (reference sequence). This chain's CDR3 is CASSGGGGRNGNSPLHF. Written as DNA, the CDR3 is TGTGCCAGCAGCGGAGGGGGGGGCAGGAATGGTAATTCACCCCTCCACTTT.

This clonotype was counted between two and nine times. The chain is built from TRBV2 and TRBJ1-1; D not resolved. The CDR3 runs 11 residues. V was trimmed by 4 bases and J by 7 bases, leaving 7 bases between them. Germline V gene lookup returns CDR1 SNHLY and CDR2 FYNNEI. As DNA, the CDR3 is TGTGCCAGCAGTGGGTTGGGTGAAGCTTTCTTT. The encoded protein is CASSGLGEAFF.

This chain links TRBV18 with TRBJ1-3; tentative D call: TRBD1 (5 bases). CDR1 is KGHSH and CDR2 is LQKENI in the germline V gene. The V end was cut by 3 bases, the J end by 0 bases, with 24 bases between. There are 20 residues in the CDR3. The CDR3, as DNA: TGTGCCAGCTCACCGCCATTTCCGAGGGGCGAGTCCAGCTCTGGAAACACCATATATTTT. Translating it yields CASSPPFPRGESSSGNTIYF.

The chain uses TRBV6-1 and TRBJ1-2; D is perhaps TRBD1 (5 bases). V was clipped by 4 bases and J by 1 base, with 13 bases between them. The CDR3 loop spans 15 amino acids. In germline, CDR1 is MNHNS, CDR2 SASEGT. The CDR3 DNA sequence: TGTGCCAGCAGTGGGGACGGTGATGTTAACTATGGCTACACCTTC. This sequence encodes CASSGDGDVNYGYTF.

The sample holds a few counts of this clonotype. The chain combines TRBV5-4 with TRBJ2-5; D is uncertain. V gave up 0 bases and J gave up 5 bases, with 11 bases separating them. The length of the CDR3 is 14 residues. Germline-derived CDR1 and CDR2 are SGHNT and YYREEE (reference sequence). This chain's CDR3 is CASSLAVSWETQYF. As DNA, the CDR3 is TGTGCCAGCAGCTTGGCCGTGTCTTGGGAGACCCAGTACTTC.

J is TRBJ1-1 and V is TRBV18; 10 nucleotides line up with TRBD1. The length of the CDR3 is 15 residues. CDR1 is KGHSH, CDR2 LQKENI, per germline. The V and J ends lost 4 bases and 3 bases, in that order; junction bases with no gene match: 5. CDR3 sequence: CASSRSGTGDTEAFF. The CDR3 DNA reads TGTGCCAGCTCACGATCCGGGACAGGGGACACTGAAGCTTTCTTT.

The V and J genes are TRBV5-4 and TRBJ2-2; D may be TRBD1 (5 bases). The ends were cut back, 5 bases at V and 3 bases at J, with 8 bases in the middle. Germline-derived CDR1 and CDR2 are SGHNT and YYREEE (reference sequence). This CDR3 is built from 13 residues. CDR3 in amino acids: CASRGPDTGELFF. The CDR3 region has the DNA TGTGCCAGCAGGGGGCCGGACACCGGGGAGCTGTTTTTT.

J is TRBJ1-3 and V is TRBV19; D possibly corresponds to TRBD1 (5 bases). CDR3 size: 14 residues. Looked up from germline, CDR1 is LNHDA and CDR2 is SQIVND (reference sequence). V was trimmed by 7 bases and J by 2 bases, leaving 12 bases between them. CDR3 loop: CASKRDPAGNTIYF. The CDR3 nucleotides are TGTGCCAGTAAAAGGGACCCCGCTGGAAACACCATATATTTT.

The chain recombines TRBV27 with TRBJ2-1, with 9 bases aligning to TRBD2. The CDR3 is made up of 16 amino acids. The germline V gene encodes CDR1 MNHEY and CDR2 SMNVEV (reference sequence). Unmatched junction bases numbered 8, after V lost 1 base and J lost 7 bases. DNA for the CDR3: TGTGCCAGCAGTTTATGGCCAGCGGGAGGAGGAAATGAGCAGTTCTTC. This gives the protein CASSLWPAGGGNEQFF.

The chain joins TRBV2 to TRBJ1-3; D perhaps matches TRBD1 (5 bases). The CDR3 spans 15 residues. Per germline, CDR1 SNHLY and CDR2 FYNNEI. The V gene lost 6 bases and the J gene lost 0 bases, with 12 bases spanning the gap. The CDR3: CASSRSGTSGNTIYF. In nucleotides, the CDR3 is TGTGCCAGCAGCCGCTCGGGGACCTCTGGAAACACCATATATTTT.

V gene TRBV7-6 combines with J gene TRBJ2-1; no clear D. The germline gives CDR1 SGHVS, CDR2 FNYEAQ. Trimming cost V 5 bases and J 1 base, with 12 bases left between them. CDR3 length: 15 residues. The CDR3 sequence: CASSRRYGSYNEQFF. The CDR3 nucleotides are TGTGCCAGCAGCCGCAGGTACGGGTCCTACAATGAGCAGTTCTTC.